This TCR beta chain emerged from a study of cytomegalovirus exposure and HLA in healthy donors. 13 Jbeta primers and 60 Vbeta primers were used for the PCR. Some clones are missing from TCRdb's copy, which holds only in-frame ones; the method was immunoSEQ multiplex PCR. The sample records fewer than 200,000 clones, roughly 79% being singletons. Germline V gene data show CDR1 as MDHEN and CDR2 as SYDVKM. V dropped 3 bases and J dropped 4 bases, with 7 bases sitting between them. This CDR3 is built from 13 residues. Findings of the study overall: Later analysis reportedly placed an Asian-associated ancestry cluster below the approximately 700-donor mean in N-insertions. Presence/absence analysis assumed near-uniform sequencing depth across donors.

This clone has just one count. What it recognizes is unknown. The rearrangement uses TRBV28 and TRBJ1-5; no definite D call. The origin of this receptor is a woman under 30 in good health and CMV-seropositive. The material sequenced was PBMCs. Here the CDR3 DNA reads TGTGCCAGCAGTTTCGAGGAGAATCAGCCCCAGCATTTT. Translated, it gives CASSFEENQPQHF.